This T cell receptor beta chain was identified in a study of T cells in tumors after PD-1 blockade. As for the study in general: Either cemiplimab 350 mg every 2 weeks or pembrolizumab 200 mg every 3 weeks was given.

The trim removed 0 bases at V and 1 base at J, leaving 6 bases unmatched. CDR3 length equals 18 residues. Germline assignment: CDR1 MGHRA and CDR2 YSYEKL. Data came from immunoSEQ multiplex PCR; TCRdb stores just in-frame clones and leaves some out. Among tens of thousands of clones listed, 74% were seen once. This sequence was found in a human donor with basal cell carcinoma. This rearrangement joins TRBV4-1 to TRBJ2-5; TRBD2 matches at 12 bases. The starting material was PBMCs, obtained after anti-PD-1 treatment. DNA of the CDR3: TGCGCCAGCAGCCAAGATAGGTCGACTAGCGGGGGCCAAGAGACCCAGTACTTC. Its translation is CASSQDRSTSGGQETQYF.